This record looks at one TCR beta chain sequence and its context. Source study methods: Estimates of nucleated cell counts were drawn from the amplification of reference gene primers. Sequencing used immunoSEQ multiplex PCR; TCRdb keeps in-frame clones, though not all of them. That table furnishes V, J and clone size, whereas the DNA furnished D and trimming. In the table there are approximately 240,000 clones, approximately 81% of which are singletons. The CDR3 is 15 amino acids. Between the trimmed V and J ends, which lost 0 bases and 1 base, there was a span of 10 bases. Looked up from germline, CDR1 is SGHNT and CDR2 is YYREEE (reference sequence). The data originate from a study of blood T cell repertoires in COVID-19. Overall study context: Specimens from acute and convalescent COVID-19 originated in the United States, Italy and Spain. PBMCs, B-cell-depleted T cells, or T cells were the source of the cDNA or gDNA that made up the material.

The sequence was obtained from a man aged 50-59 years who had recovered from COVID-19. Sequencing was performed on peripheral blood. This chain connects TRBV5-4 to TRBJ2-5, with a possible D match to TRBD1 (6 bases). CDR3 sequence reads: CASSLVDRSQETQYF. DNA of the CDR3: TGTGCCAGCAGCTTGGTAGACAGGAGCCAAGAGACCCAGTACTTC.